This TCR beta chain was recorded in a study of T cell repertoires in cytomegalovirus infection. Across the study: Public TCR beta signatures indicated both CMV infection and matching HLA type.

Looked up from germline, CDR1 is SGHRS and CDR2 is YFSETQ. Unmatched junction bases numbered 8, after V lost 4 bases and J lost 2 bases. CDR3 length: 15 residues. Remarks on this clonotype: Antigen specificity is unknown.

TCRdb processed the reads anew with MiXCR; each CDR3 protein has one entry. The sample has about 360,000 distinct CDR3 sequences, less than 20% seen once. Broader study findings: CMV-specific HLA-C-restricted TCR beta clonotypes dominated the ex vivo response. Using cumulative public TCR beta family frequency, the authors identified those who carried CMV together with the relevant HLA.

This sequence originates from a human donor in good health (CMV status not recorded). Some clones in this sample may be carry-over from other donors' samples. This chain uses TRBV5-1 with TRBJ2-7; 8 bases fit TRBD1. Sequenced sample: PBMCs. Here the CDR3 DNA reads TGCGCCAGCAGCCCGCAAACAGGGGGTACCTACGAGCAGTACTTC. Translating it yields CASSPQTGGTYEQYF. Filled out from reference TRBV5-1 and TRBJ2-7, the complete variable domain reads KAGVTQTPRYLIKTRGQQVTLSCSPISGHRSVSWYQQTPGQGLQFLFEYFSETQRNKGNFPGRFSGRQFSNSRSEMNVSTLELGDSALYLCASSPQTGGTYEQYFGPGTRLTVT.